One and the same sample provided the 18 T cell receptor beta chains below, sequenced in a study of blood T cells in healthy people across ages. It was with a sample-barcoded 5' primer and a J-beta primer mix that a second PCR of roughly 6 to 12 cycles was run. One entry per CDR3 protein results from TCRdb running MiXCR on the 5' RACE reads. The sample has about 730,000 distinct CDR3 sequences, roughly 44% seen once. The sequencing sample was made of blood. Every receptor here comes from a woman aged 55-69 years in good health.

J is TRBJ2-5 and V is TRBV20-1; perhaps TRBD1 as D (5 bases). Germline assignment: CDR1 DFQATT and CDR2 SNEGSKA (reference sequence). Trimming pared 6 bases from V and 11 bases from J, leaving 19 bases between. This CDR3 has 12 residues. The CDR3 loop is CSARRGGDEQYF. The CDR3 DNA reads TGCAGTGCCCGAAGGGGTGGGGATGAGCAGTACTTC.

The chain uses TRBV5-1 and TRBJ2-7, with TRBD1 matching over 7 bases. With 0 bases clipped from V and 4 bases from J, the junction kept 4 bases outside the gene matches. Germline V lookup: CDR1 SGHRS, CDR2 YFSETQ. This CDR3 has 14 amino acids. CDR3 sequence (DNA): TGCGCCAGCAGCTTGGCTGGACAGGAATACGAGCAGTACTTC. Protein: CASSLAGQEYEQYF.

This clonotype was counted only a few times. The rearrangement links TRBV7-9 to TRBJ2-3; the D is unclear. V dropped 5 bases and J dropped 4 bases, with 7 bases sitting between them. CDR1 is SEHNR, CDR2 FQNEAQ, per germline (reference sequence). This CDR3 has 12 amino acids. Written as DNA, the CDR3 is TGTGCCAGCAGCCAAACATCAGATACGCAGTATTTT. This sequence encodes CASSQTSDTQYF.

In this sample, this clonotype turned up a few times. CDR3 DNA sequence: TGTGCCAGCAGCCATGACTGGGAAAGGGGGGATACGCAGTATTTT. This sequence encodes CASSHDWERGDTQYF. The chain couples TRBV5-5 to TRBJ2-3; possible D gene TRBD1, 6 bases. Germline loops: CDR1 SGHKS, CDR2 YYEKEE (reference sequence). The V gene lost 4 bases and the J gene lost 6 bases, with 18 bases spanning the gap. This CDR3 region has 15 residues.

V gene TRBV3-1 combines with J gene TRBJ2-3; 7 nucleotides agree with TRBD2. CDR3 length: 16 residues. Germline V CDR1 and CDR2: LGHDT, YNNKEL (reference sequence). V dropped 1 base and J dropped 1; count of bases not matched to a gene: 5. CDR3 nucleotides: TGTGCCAGCAGCCAAGGATCCGCGGGGGGCACAGATACGCAGTATTTT. This codes for CASSQGSAGGTDTQYF.

This clonotype was recorded a few times. V and J are TRBV4-2 and TRBJ2-1, with 11 bases fitting TRBD2. J gave up 8 bases and V 1 base, and 7 bases lay outside the gene matches. The CDR3 extends over 16 amino acids. Looked up from germline, CDR1 is LGHNA and CDR2 is YNFKEQ. The CDR3 DNA reads TGTGCCAGCAGCCAAGCGAGGCTAGCGGGGGGCGATGAGCAGTTCTTC. This translates into CASSQARLAGGDEQFF.

In the case of this clonotype: A much bigger clone sits one base away, suggesting this may be a read error. The chain recombines TRBV11-2 with TRBJ1-6; D not resolved. The length of the CDR3 is 13 residues. Trimming removed 5 bases from V and 11 bases from J, with 13 bases in between. Germline values: CDR1 SGHAT, CDR2 FQNNGV. The chain's CDR3 is CASSLGSPPPLHF. The CDR3 DNA reads as TGTGCCAGCAGCCTAGGCTCGCCTCCACCCCTCCACTTT. The whole variable domain, filled in from reference TRBV11-2 and TRBJ1-6, reads EAGVAQSPRYKIIEKRQSVAFWCNPISGHATLYWYQQILGQGPKLLIQFQNNGVVDDSQLPKDRFSAERLKGVDSTLKIQPAKLEDSAVYLCASSLGSPPPLHFGNGTRLTVT.

The sample holds a few counts of this clonotype. This chain links TRBV2 with TRBJ2-3, with 8 bases matching TRBD1. Germline values: CDR1 SNHLY, CDR2 FYNNEI. The CDR3 is 15 residues long. Unmatched junction bases numbered 8, after V lost 9 bases and J lost 0 bases. The CDR3 reads CASKLRGPSTDTQYF. For the CDR3, the DNA is TGTGCCAGTAAACTCAGGGGGCCTAGCACAGATACGCAGTATTTT.

Written as DNA, the CDR3 is TGCGCCAGCAGCTTGGACCTAGCGGGGGGGCCGACAGATACGCAGTATTTT. Translation: CASSLDLAGGPTDTQYF. The chain couples TRBV5-1 to TRBJ2-3, with 12 bases fitting TRBD2. Germline-derived CDR1 and CDR2 are SGHRS and YFSETQ. V gave up 0 bases and J gave up 3 bases; unmatched junction bases: 5. The length of the CDR3 is 17 residues.

The chain combines TRBV20-1 with TRBJ1-1; weak D call: TRBD1 (6 bases). The germline V gene encodes CDR1 DFQATT and CDR2 SNEGSKA (reference sequence). With 2 bases removed from V and 0 bases from J, the gap between germline ends came to 7 bases. This CDR3 comprises 13 residues. The CDR3 DNA reads as TGCAGTGCTAGACGACAGGTGAACACTGAAGCTTTCTTT. Translated, it gives CSARRQVNTEAFF.

The chain carries TRBV6-6 and TRBJ2-3; 10 bases fit TRBD1. There are 15 residues in the CDR3. The germline V gene has CDR1 MNHNY and CDR2 SVGAGI (reference sequence). The J segment lost 5 bases and the V segment lost 8 bases, leaving 10 bases of the junction unmatched. The CDR3 loop reads CASSTGQGGVDTQYF. The CDR3 region has the DNA TGTGCCAGCTCTACTGGACAGGGGGGGGTAGATACGCAGTATTTT.

The chain has TRBV30 and TRBJ2-5; D gene ambiguous. Germline V gene lookup returns CDR1 GTSNPN and CDR2 SVGIG (reference sequence). The CDR3 has 14 residues. Trimming took 0 bases from V and 2 from J, leaving 10 bases between them. The CDR3 reads CAWSVGTVQETQYF. CDR3 nucleotide sequence: TGTGCCTGGAGTGTAGGAACAGTTCAAGAGACCCAGTACTTC.

This clonotype has only one observation. The rearrangement uses TRBV28 and TRBJ1-1; D unclear. The V end was cut by 5 bases, the J end by 5 bases, with 15 bases between. The germline gives CDR1 MDHEN, CDR2 SYDVKM. This CDR3 has 14 residues. The CDR3 loop reads CASSPPEVRTEAFF. Here the CDR3 DNA reads TGTGCCAGCAGTCCCCCAGAGGTTCGGACTGAAGCTTTCTTT.

The gene calls are TRBV5-1 and TRBJ2-1; 12 bases align to TRBD2. The germline gives CDR1 SGHRS, CDR2 YFSETQ. This CDR3 is 19 amino acids long. V lost 0 bases and J lost 5; bases outside the gene matches: 12. The CDR3 region has the DNA TGCGCCAGCAGCTTGGTGGCTAGCGGGGGGGCCCCTCCACACAATGAGCAGTTCTTC. This encodes CASSLVASGGAPPHNEQFF.

The chain employs TRBV12-3 or TRBV12-4 and TRBJ2-3; 8 positions agree with TRBD2. The CDR3 extends over 16 amino acids. With V trimmed by 6 bases and J by 1 base, 9 bases remained unmatched. The CDR3 DNA follows: TGTGCCAGCAGAGACGGAGGGCGGGGGGGCACAGATACGCAGTATTTT. Translation: CASRDGGRGGTDTQYF.

This clonotype showed up many times. This chain uses TRBV7-2 with TRBJ2-3, with D unclear. V was clipped by 2 bases and J by 0 bases, with 9 bases between them. Germline V gene sequence: CDR1 SGHTA, CDR2 FQGNSA. The CDR3 covers 15 residues. The CDR3 reads CASSLSRASTDTQYF. Written as DNA, the CDR3 is TGTGCCAGCAGCTTATCCCGTGCTAGCACAGATACGCAGTATTTT. Supplemented by reference TRBV7-2 and TRBJ2-3, the full variable domain reads GAGVSQSPSNKVTEKGKDVELRCDPISGHTALYWYRQSLGQGLEFLIYFQGNSAPDKSGLPSDRFSAERTGGSVSTLTIQRTQQEDSAVYLCASSLSRASTDTQYFGPGTRLTVL.

The rearrangement links TRBV5-6 to TRBJ2-7; D might be TRBD1 (5 bases). Germline loops: CDR1 SGHDT, CDR2 YYEEEE. Deletions cut 1 base from V and 2 bases from J, with 10 bases between. The CDR3 consists of 14 residues. The CDR3 sequence is CASSLKWGPYEQYF. CDR3 sequence (DNA): TGTGCCAGCAGCTTGAAATGGGGCCCCTACGAGCAGTACTTC. Full variable domain (rest looked up from reference TRBV5-6 and TRBJ2-7): DAGVTQSPTHLIKTRGQQVTLRCSPKSGHDTVSWYQQALGQGPQFIFQYYEEEERQRGNFPDRFSGHQFPNYSSELNVNALLLGDSALYLCASSLKWGPYEQYFGPGTRLTVT.

V is TRBV7-6 and J is TRBJ2-7, with 9 bases aligning to TRBD2. The CDR3 runs 16 residues. After removal of 1 base from V and 3 bases from J, the junction contained 7 bases not matched to a gene. Looked up from germline, CDR1 is SGHVS and CDR2 is FNYEAQ. For the CDR3, the DNA is TGTGCCAGCAGCTTAGGGTTACCAGCGGGAGGCTACGAGCAGTACTTC. Encoded protein: CASSLGLPAGGYEQYF.